This is a list of T cell receptor beta chains from one sample in a study of OX40 agonist ivuxolimab in advanced cancers. Some clones are missing from TCRdb's copy, which holds only in-frame ones; the method was immunoSEQ multiplex PCR. This sample has roughly 71,000 clones; 91% occur once, and the top ten carry more than 14%. The sequencing used CD4+ or CD8+ T cells sorted from blood, collected in a trial of the OX40 agonist ivuxolimab. The receptors were gathered from an adult with an advanced solid tumor such as melanoma, head and neck, liver or kidney cancer. Both conserved end residues are part of each CDR3. The order of the fields is clone size, V gene, D gene, CDR3 length, J gene, CDR3 DNA, CDR3 protein. D genes are given only for firm matches. Clone size appears in some rows only: once, few, many, or a class for an expanded clone.

clone size: .
V gene: TRBV29-1
D gene: TRBD2
CDR3 length: 15
J gene: TRBJ2-7
CDR3 DNA: TGCAGCGTTGAACGGCTAGCGGGAGTATACTACGAGCAGTACTTC
CDR3 protein: CSVERLAGVYYEQYF

clone size: .
V gene: TRBV5-4
D gene: TRBD1
CDR3 length: 17
J gene: TRBJ2-1
CDR3 DNA: TGTGCCAGCAGCTTGGGAGTGCAGGGGGCAATGGTCAATGAGCAGTTCTTC
CDR3 protein: CASSLGVQGAMVNEQFF

clone size: .
V gene: TRBV6-5
D gene: .
CDR3 length: 14
J gene: TRBJ2-5
CDR3 DNA: TGTGCCAGCAGTTACTTGAGTAGCGGAGAGACCCAGTACTTC
CDR3 protein: CASSYLSSGETQYF

clone size: .
V gene: TRBV28
D gene: .
CDR3 length: 13
J gene: TRBJ2-7
CDR3 DNA: TGTGCCAGCAGTTTAATCCAGGGCGGCGAGCAGTACTTC
CDR3 protein: CASSLIQGGEQYF

clone size: .
V gene: TRBV28
D gene: .
CDR3 length: 18
J gene: TRBJ2-1
CDR3 DNA: TGTGCCAGCAGTCCGGGACATATTGATACCCGGTCCTACAATGAGCAGTTCTTC
CDR3 protein: CASSPGHIDTRSYNEQFF

clone size: .
V gene: TRBV5-1
D gene: .
CDR3 length: 14
J gene: TRBJ1-1
CDR3 DNA: TGCGCCAGCAGTACAATGGGGATGAACACTGAAGCTTTCTTT
CDR3 protein: CASSTMGMNTEAFF

clone size: .
V gene: TRBV5-6
D gene: .
CDR3 length: 15
J gene: TRBJ1-4
CDR3 DNA: TGTGCCAGCAGCTTGGAGGGAGGCGGTAATGAAAAACTGTTTTTT
CDR3 protein: CASSLEGGGNEKLFF

clone size: .
V gene: TRBV2
D gene: TRBD1
CDR3 length: 15
J gene: TRBJ1-4
CDR3 DNA: TGTGCCAGCAGGGGGACAGGGAGAGGATTTGAAAAACTGTTTTTT
CDR3 protein: CASRGTGRGFEKLFF

clone size: .
V gene: TRBV7-2
D gene: .
CDR3 length: 16
J gene: TRBJ2-3
CDR3 DNA: TGTGCCAGCAGCTCAGGGGGACTCGGTCCCACAGATACGCAGTATTTT
CDR3 protein: CASSSGGLGPTDTQYF

clone size: .
V gene: TRBV6-1
D gene: .
CDR3 length: 13
J gene: TRBJ2-3
CDR3 DNA: TGTGCCAGCACGGCGGGTCCGGAAGATACGCAGTATTTT
CDR3 protein: CASTAGPEDTQYF

clone size: .
V gene: TRBV5-1
D gene: .
CDR3 length: 16
J gene: TRBJ1-2
CDR3 DNA: TGCGCCAGCAGCCCGGACACGAGTGTGGGGGTCTGGGGCTACACCTTC
CDR3 protein: CASSPDTSVGVWGYTF

clone size: .
V gene: TRBV16
D gene: TRBD2
CDR3 length: 13
J gene: TRBJ2-7
CDR3 DNA: TGTGCCAGCAGCCAATCGCGGGGGGACGAGCAGTACTTC
CDR3 protein: CASSQSRGDEQYF

clone size: .
V gene: TRBV19
D gene: .
CDR3 length: 16
J gene: TRBJ1-2
CDR3 DNA: TGTGCCAGTAGTATAGATCTATGGGGAGCGAACTATGGCTACACCTTC
CDR3 protein: CASSIDLWGANYGYTF

clone size: .
V gene: TRBV27
D gene: .
CDR3 length: 12
J gene: TRBJ2-2
CDR3 DNA: TGTGCCAGCAGTTTATCGAACGGGGAGCTGTTTTTT
CDR3 protein: CASSLSNGELFF

clone size: .
V gene: TRBV4-3
D gene: .
CDR3 length: 15
J gene: TRBJ2-3
CDR3 DNA: TGCGCCAGCAGCCAAGATTCAAGTGTCACAGATACGCAGTATTTT
CDR3 protein: CASSQDSSVTDTQYF

clone size: .
V gene: TRBV18
D gene: .
CDR3 length: 18
J gene: TRBJ1-4
CDR3 DNA: TGTGCCAGCTCATCGCAAAGACATAAGGGGCCCGTTAATGAAAAACTGTTTTTT
CDR3 protein: CASSSQRHKGPVNEKLFF

clone size: .
V gene: TRBV2
D gene: .
CDR3 length: 13
J gene: TRBJ1-4
CDR3 DNA: TGTGCCAGCAGTGAATCCCGGGATGAAAAACTGTTTTTT
CDR3 protein: CASSESRDEKLFF

clone size: .
V gene: TRBV11-2
D gene: TRBD2
CDR3 length: 15
J gene: TRBJ2-1
CDR3 DNA: TGTGCCAGCAGCCGTGGGCGGGAGAACTACAATGAGCAGTTCTTC
CDR3 protein: CASSRGRENYNEQFF

clone size: .
V gene: TRBV7-9
D gene: .
CDR3 length: 12
J gene: TRBJ2-2
CDR3 DNA: TGTGCCAGCAGCTTGGAGACCGGGGAGCTGTTTTTT
CDR3 protein: CASSLETGELFF

clone size: .
V gene: TRBV28
D gene: .
CDR3 length: 15
J gene: TRBJ1-5
CDR3 DNA: TGTGCCAGCTGGGGAGTCTTTTGGGGCAATCAGCCCCAGCATTTT
CDR3 protein: CASWGVFWGNQPQHF

clone size: .
V gene: TRBV6-1
D gene: .
CDR3 length: 14
J gene: TRBJ2-4
CDR3 DNA: TGTGCCAGCAGTGGGACTCTAGCCAAAAACATTCAGTACTTC
CDR3 protein: CASSGTLAKNIQYF

clone size: medium-sized
V gene: TRBV27
D gene: TRBD2
CDR3 length: 14
J gene: TRBJ2-7
CDR3 DNA: TGTGCCAGCAGGGAGGCTAGCGGGATGTACGAGCAGTACTTC
CDR3 protein: CASREASGMYEQYF

clone size: .
V gene: TRBV5-5
D gene: .
CDR3 length: 15
J gene: TRBJ2-1
CDR3 DNA: TGTGCCAGCAGCTTGGAGCAGAGCTCCTACAATGAGCAGTTCTTC
CDR3 protein: CASSLEQSSYNEQFF

clone size: .
V gene: TRBV28
D gene: .
CDR3 length: 14
J gene: TRBJ2-7
CDR3 DNA: TGTGCCAGCAGCCGTTCCGGGACTCCCTACGAGCAGTACTTC
CDR3 protein: CASSRSGTPYEQYF

clone size: .
V gene: TRBV5-4
D gene: .
CDR3 length: 12
J gene: TRBJ2-2
CDR3 DNA: TGTGCCAGCAGCGGGTACACCGGGGAGCTGTTTTTT
CDR3 protein: CASSGYTGELFF

clone size: once
V gene: TRBV7-8
D gene: .
CDR3 length: 16
J gene: TRBJ1-5
CDR3 DNA: TGTGCCAGCAGCTTAGTCGGAGACTATAGCAATCAGCCCCAGCATTTT
CDR3 protein: CASSLVGDYSNQPQHF

clone size: .
V gene: TRBV4-2
D gene: TRBD1
CDR3 length: 17
J gene: TRBJ2-7
CDR3 DNA: TGTGCCAGCAGCCAAGATTACGACAGGGAACTGCCCTACGAGCAGTACTTC
CDR3 protein: CASSQDYDRELPYEQYF

clone size: .
V gene: TRBV9
D gene: .
CDR3 length: 14
J gene: TRBJ2-3
CDR3 DNA: TGTGCCAGCAGCGTAGACGGTAGCATGGATACGCAGTATTTT
CDR3 protein: CASSVDGSMDTQYF

clone size: .
V gene: TRBV4-3
D gene: .
CDR3 length: 14
J gene: TRBJ2-7
CDR3 DNA: TGCGCCAGCAGCCAAGCAGGGGGGGGCTACGAGCAGTACTTC
CDR3 protein: CASSQAGGGYEQYF

clone size: .
V gene: TRBV7-3
D gene: TRBD2
CDR3 length: 17
J gene: TRBJ2-2
CDR3 DNA: TGTGCCAGCAGCTTAACGTATGCTAGCGGGAGGACCGGGGAGCTGTTTTTT
CDR3 protein: CASSLTYASGRTGELFF

clone size: .
V gene: TRBV11-2
D gene: TRBD2
CDR3 length: 16
J gene: TRBJ2-1
CDR3 DNA: TGTGCCAGCAGCTCTCCGCGGGAGGGCTACAGTAATGAGCAGTTCTTC
CDR3 protein: CASSSPREGYSNEQFF

clone size: .
V gene: TRBV2
D gene: .
CDR3 length: 12
J gene: TRBJ1-1
CDR3 DNA: TGTGCCAGCAGTGGGGGGTACACTGAAGCTTTCTTT
CDR3 protein: CASSGGYTEAFF

clone size: .
V gene: TRBV11-2
D gene: .
CDR3 length: 14
J gene: TRBJ1-1
CDR3 DNA: TGTGCCAGCAGCCCCGCCCGGGCTAACACTGAAGCTTTCTTT
CDR3 protein: CASSPARANTEAFF

clone size: .
V gene: TRBV4-2
D gene: .
CDR3 length: 15
J gene: TRBJ1-2
CDR3 DNA: TGTGCCAGCAGCCAAGTAGGCGTGACCTCCTATGGCTACACCTTC
CDR3 protein: CASSQVGVTSYGYTF

clone size: .
V gene: TRBV4-2
D gene: TRBD1
CDR3 length: 17
J gene: TRBJ2-1
CDR3 DNA: TGTGCCAGCAGCCAAGAATGGGGGACAGGGCTCTACAATGAGCAGTTCTTC
CDR3 protein: CASSQEWGTGLYNEQFF

clone size: .
V gene: TRBV11-3
D gene: .
CDR3 length: 16
J gene: TRBJ2-1
CDR3 DNA: TGTGCCAGCAGCCCTACGAACGGGGGCGACTACAATGAGCAGTTCTTC
CDR3 protein: CASSPTNGGDYNEQFF

clone size: .
V gene: TRBV6-1
D gene: .
CDR3 length: 12
J gene: TRBJ1-2
CDR3 DNA: TGTGCCAGCCAGGACAGCTCTGGAGGCTACACCTTC
CDR3 protein: CASQDSSGGYTF

clone size: .
V gene: TRBV19
D gene: .
CDR3 length: 15
J gene: TRBJ1-5
CDR3 DNA: TGTGCCAGTAGTATAGTTTGGGGGGCGGCTCAGCCCCAGCATTTT
CDR3 protein: CASSIVWGAAQPQHF

clone size: few
V gene: TRBV15
D gene: TRBD2
CDR3 length: 16
J gene: TRBJ2-3
CDR3 DNA: TGTGCCACCAGCAGTGGGGTGGGAGGGTTACCAGATACGCAGTATTTT
CDR3 protein: CATSSGVGGLPDTQYF

clone size: once
V gene: TRBV7-9
D gene: .
CDR3 length: 12
J gene: TRBJ1-3
CDR3 DNA: TGTGCCAGCATCCTATCCCTAAACACCATATATTTT
CDR3 protein: CASILSLNTIYF

clone size: few
V gene: TRBV7-3
D gene: .
CDR3 length: 13
J gene: TRBJ2-7
CDR3 DNA: TGTGCCAGCAGCCCAACAGGGTTCTACGAGCAGTACTTC
CDR3 protein: CASSPTGFYEQYF

clone size: .
V gene: TRBV14
D gene: TRBD1
CDR3 length: 13
J gene: TRBJ1-5
CDR3 DNA: TGTGCCAGCAGCCAACTAACAGGGGCACCCCAGCATTTT
CDR3 protein: CASSQLTGAPQHF

clone size: .
V gene: TRBV27
D gene: .
CDR3 length: 14
J gene: TRBJ1-2
CDR3 DNA: TGTGCCAGCAGTCCCATGGGGAGCAGCTATGGCTACACCTTC
CDR3 protein: CASSPMGSSYGYTF

clone size: once
V gene: TRBV28
D gene: TRBD2
CDR3 length: 19
J gene: TRBJ2-7
CDR3 DNA: TGTGCCAGCAGCCCCATAACCGGGACTAGCGACTACTATCCCTACGAGCAGTACTTC
CDR3 protein: CASSPITGTSDYYPYEQYF

clone size: .
V gene: TRBV5-4
D gene: TRBD2
CDR3 length: 14
J gene: TRBJ2-7
CDR3 DNA: TGTGCCAGCAGCTTGGGACTAGCGGGAGTCGAGCAGTACTTC
CDR3 protein: CASSLGLAGVEQYF

clone size: .
V gene: TRBV4-3
D gene: .
CDR3 length: 16
J gene: TRBJ2-6
CDR3 DNA: TGCGCCAGCAGCCAAGCTCTCTACGCTGGGGCCAACGTCCTGACTTTC
CDR3 protein: CASSQALYAGANVLTF

clone size: few
V gene: TRBV2
D gene: .
CDR3 length: 13
J gene: TRBJ1-1
CDR3 DNA: TGTGCCACCAGGGACATCCTGAACACTGAAGCTTTCTTT
CDR3 protein: CATRDILNTEAFF

clone size: .
V gene: TRBV11-2
D gene: .
CDR3 length: 14
J gene: TRBJ1-4
CDR3 DNA: TGTGCCAGCAGCTTACACGCGGTGGGGGAAAAACTGTTTTTT
CDR3 protein: CASSLHAVGEKLFF

clone size: medium-sized
V gene: TRBV6-6
D gene: TRBD2
CDR3 length: 16
J gene: TRBJ2-5
CDR3 DNA: TGTGCCAGCAGTCCGGGGGGGTGGGCGCTCCAAGAGACCCAGTACTTC
CDR3 protein: CASSPGGWALQETQYF

clone size: .
V gene: TRBV9
D gene: .
CDR3 length: 14
J gene: TRBJ2-7
CDR3 DNA: TGTGCCAGCAGCGTAGGTAACAGGCGGTACGAGCAGTACTTC
CDR3 protein: CASSVGNRRYEQYF

clone size: .
V gene: TRBV4-2
D gene: .
CDR3 length: 12
J gene: TRBJ2-3
CDR3 DNA: TGTGCCAGCAGCCAAGACTTGGATACGCAGTATTTT
CDR3 protein: CASSQDLDTQYF

clone size: once
V gene: TRBV7-2
D gene: TRBD2
CDR3 length: 12
J gene: TRBJ2-1
CDR3 DNA: TGTGCCAGCAGCTTAGATTTGGGAGGGCTCTTCTTC
CDR3 protein: CASSLDLGGLFF

clone size: .
V gene: TRBV28
D gene: .
CDR3 length: 14
J gene: TRBJ2-7
CDR3 DNA: TGTGCCAGCACTCTAGCAGGGGACACCTACGAGCAGTACTTC
CDR3 protein: CASTLAGDTYEQYF

clone size: .
V gene: TRBV2
D gene: .
CDR3 length: 14
J gene: TRBJ2-7
CDR3 DNA: TGTGCCAGCAGTGAAGGTGGACAGTACTACGAGCAGTACTTC
CDR3 protein: CASSEGGQYYEQYF

clone size: .
V gene: TRBV5-4
D gene: .
CDR3 length: 14
J gene: TRBJ2-5
CDR3 DNA: TGTGCCAGCAGCTACAGCGAACGGCGGGAGACCCAGTACTTC
CDR3 protein: CASSYSERRETQYF

clone size: .
V gene: TRBV7-9
D gene: .
CDR3 length: 12
J gene: TRBJ2-7
CDR3 DNA: TGTGCCAGCAGCCTGGCAGTAGGCGAGCAGTACTTC
CDR3 protein: CASSLAVGEQYF

clone size: .
V gene: TRBV4-2
D gene: .
CDR3 length: 17
J gene: TRBJ2-3
CDR3 DNA: TGTGCCAGCAGCCAAGATCAATTTGAGCGGGGCACAGATACGCAGTATTTT
CDR3 protein: CASSQDQFERGTDTQYF

clone size: .
V gene: TRBV7-3
D gene: TRBD2
CDR3 length: 18
J gene: TRBJ2-3
CDR3 DNA: TGTGCCAGCAGCTTAAGCCCTCGCGGTAGCGGGAGGTCTGTTACGCAGTATTTT
CDR3 protein: CASSLSPRGSGRSVTQYF

clone size: .
V gene: TRBV28
D gene: .
CDR3 length: 16
J gene: TRBJ1-1
CDR3 DNA: TGTGCCAGCAGTTTGCTCGATTTTTCGGACAACACTGAGGCTTTCTTT
CDR3 protein: CASSLLDFSDNTEAFF